The sample holds a few counts of the clone carrying this T cell receptor beta chain. Its antigen remains unknown. This specimen belongs to a study of regulatory T cells in long-lasting Graves disease. General study findings and limits: Favored usage of TRBV28, TRBJ1-2 and TRBJ2-5 was recorded in persistent disease.

Time point meaning: persistent/refractory GD, antithyroid drugs over 5 years with positive TRAb. Extracted RNA from PBMCs served as the source of the TCR library. To make TCR beta libraries, researchers used iRepertoire HTBI primers and Arm-PCR of CDR3 regions. One entry per CDR3 protein results from TCRdb running MiXCR on the multiplex PCR reads. The data contain roughly 500,000 distinct CDR3 sequences, about 22% of them seen just once; the ten biggest clones take up approximately 6.4%. V was cut by 4 bases and J by 5 bases, with 15 bases left in between. The germline V gene encodes CDR1 DFQATT and CDR2 SNEGSKA (reference sequence). The length of the CDR3 is 14 residues.

The clonotype originates from a female donor with Graves disease. Source: peripheral blood mononuclear cells (PBMCs), taken when the disease was refractory, from a patient treated with antithyroid drugs. The chain employs TRBV20-1 and TRBJ2-1; possibly TRBD1 or TRBD2 for D (5 bases each). The CDR3 DNA reads as TGCAGTGCTATTTCCGGGACCGTAGACAATGAGCAGTTCTTC. Translation gives CSAISGTVDNEQFF.